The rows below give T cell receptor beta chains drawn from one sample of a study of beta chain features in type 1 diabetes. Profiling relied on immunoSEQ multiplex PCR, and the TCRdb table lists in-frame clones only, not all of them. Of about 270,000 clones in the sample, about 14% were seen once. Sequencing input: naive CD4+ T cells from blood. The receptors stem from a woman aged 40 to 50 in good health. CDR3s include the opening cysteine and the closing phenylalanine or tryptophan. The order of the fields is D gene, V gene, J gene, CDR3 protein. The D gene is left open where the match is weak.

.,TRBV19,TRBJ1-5,CASTFESRGNQPQHF
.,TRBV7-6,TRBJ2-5,CASSLLAGGPGETQYF
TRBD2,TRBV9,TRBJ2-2,CASSSSGWTDTGELFF
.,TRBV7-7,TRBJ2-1,CASSLVGGNEQFF
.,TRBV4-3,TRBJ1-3,CASSQEGGGSSSGNTIYF
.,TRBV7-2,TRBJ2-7,CASSLVSGRLGYEQYF
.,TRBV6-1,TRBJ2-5,CASSEGVAVQETQYF
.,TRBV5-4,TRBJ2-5,CASRSAGQETQYF
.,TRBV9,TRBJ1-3,CASSRQSSGNTIYF
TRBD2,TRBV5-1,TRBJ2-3,CASSSPSGGGGDTQYF
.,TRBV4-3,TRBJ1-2,CASSQVGGYTF
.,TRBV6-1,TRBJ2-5,CASSDQTGQETQYF
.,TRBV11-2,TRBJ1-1,CASSLGAGNTEAFF
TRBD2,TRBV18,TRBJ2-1,CASSPLKRGPEHEQFF
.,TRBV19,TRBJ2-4,CASSIMEASNIQYF
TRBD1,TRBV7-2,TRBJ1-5,CASSDRGGQPQHF
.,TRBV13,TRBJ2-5,CASSLGGGTKQETQYF
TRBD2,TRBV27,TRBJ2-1,CASSFGGAGGFTYNEQFF
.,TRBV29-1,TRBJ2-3,CSVGQRATDTQYF
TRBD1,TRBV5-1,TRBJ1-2,CASTPDRGTDGYTF
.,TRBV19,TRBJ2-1,CASSIGTVGLRAEQFF
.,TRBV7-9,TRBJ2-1,CASSLRLDRYNEQFF
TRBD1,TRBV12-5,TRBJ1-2,CASGLTHGTVYGYTF
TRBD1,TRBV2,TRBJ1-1,CASRQPDRVAFF
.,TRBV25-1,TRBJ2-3,CASKGPGGAADTQYF
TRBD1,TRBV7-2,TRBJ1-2,CASRLQGAWGYTF
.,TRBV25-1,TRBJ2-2,CASSTGGRVTGELFF
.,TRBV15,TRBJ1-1,CATSRDPIRGNTEAFF